Below are 5 T cell receptor beta chains sequenced from a single sample in a study of blood T cells in healthy people across ages. A second PCR of about 7 to 12 cycles used a sample-barcoded 5' primer and a J-beta primer mix. TCRdb recomputed calls from the 5' RACE reads with MiXCR, one row per CDR3 protein. This table has over a million distinct CDR3 sequences, 20% to 25% appearing once. The data were also submitted as part of a second study, on T cells of mothers and their children.

Sequenced material: blood. The source of these receptors is a girl aged 2-10 years in good health.

The chain couples TRBV28 to TRBJ1-1; D not certain. From germline, CDR1 is MDHEN and CDR2 SYDVKM. This CDR3 region has 12 residues. V was pared by 2 bases and J by 8 bases, with 9 bases between. The chain's CDR3 is CASSLRESEAFF. The CDR3 DNA follows: TGTGCCAGCAGTTTAAGGGAATCAGAAGCTTTCTTT.

This clonotype occurred a few times. The chain combines TRBV5-1 with TRBJ2-7; possibly TRBD2 for D (6 bases). The V end lost 0 bases, the J end lost 7 bases, and 14 bases lay between the germline ends. The CDR3 has 14 amino acids. The germline gives CDR1 SGHRS, CDR2 YFSETQ. The CDR3 loop is CASSLGGGTLEQYF. The CDR3 DNA is TGCGCCAGCAGCTTGGGAGGAGGGACCTTAGAGCAGTACTTC.

This clonotype was seen a handful of times. This rearrangement joins TRBV5-1 to TRBJ2-3; D assignment may be TRBD1 or TRBD2 (5 bases each). Germline V gives CDR1 SGHRS, CDR2 YFSETQ. CDR3 length: 16 residues. V was trimmed by 2 bases and J by 3 bases, leaving 16 bases between them. CDR3 residues: CASSFEGIDWTDTQYF. CDR3 nucleotides: TGCGCCAGCAGCTTTGAGGGGATCGACTGGACAGATACGCAGTATTTT.

This clonotype has a handful of counts. The chain uses TRBV7-2 and TRBJ2-5; no definite D call. From germline, CDR1 is SGHTA and CDR2 FQGNSA. This CDR3 is 15 amino acids long. V was pared by 1 base and J by 5 bases, with 14 bases between. As DNA, the CDR3 is TGTGCCAGCAGCTTAGACTTCAGGTCGCCGGAGACCCAGTACTTC. Amino acids: CASSLDFRSPETQYF.

This clonotype was seen more than once but under ten times. The V and J genes are TRBV4-2 and TRBJ2-6; D unresolved. This CDR3 is built from 17 residues. V gave up 4 bases and J gave up 0 bases, with 13 bases separating them. Germline CDR1 and CDR2: LGHNA and YNFKEQ. Written as DNA, the CDR3 is TGTGCCAGCAGCCCCCCACCCCCTTCCTCTGGGGCCAACGTCCTGACTTTC. Translated, it gives CASSPPPPSSGANVLTF.